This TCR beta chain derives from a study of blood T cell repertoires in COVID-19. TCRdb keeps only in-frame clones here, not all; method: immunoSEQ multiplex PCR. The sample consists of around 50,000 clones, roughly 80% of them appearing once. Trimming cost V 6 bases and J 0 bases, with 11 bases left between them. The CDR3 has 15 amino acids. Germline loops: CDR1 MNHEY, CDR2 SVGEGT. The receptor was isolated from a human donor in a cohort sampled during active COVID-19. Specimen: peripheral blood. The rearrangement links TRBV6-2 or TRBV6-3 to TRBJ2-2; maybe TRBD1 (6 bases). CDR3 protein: CASSLTGANTGELFF. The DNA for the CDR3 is TGTGCCAGCAGCTTGACAGGAGCGAACACCGGGGAGCTGTTTTTT.